These T cell receptor beta chains were read from a single sample in a study of blood T cell repertoires in COVID-19. Here immunoSEQ multiplex PCR was the method, and the copy in TCRdb shows in-frame clones only, minus some. The table has some 69,000 clones, less than 95% seen once. Material for sequencing was peripheral blood. All receptors come from a man aged 45-65 years with COVID-19, enrolled during active disease. The CDR3 runs from the conserved cysteine through the conserved F or W. A D gene is named only where the DNA matches it firmly. For some rows the clone size is stated as once, few or many, or as a class when expanded; others skip it.

cdr3_nt: TGTGCCAGCAGCTCAGGGGGACTAGCGAGGCAGTACTTC; cdr3_aa: CASSSGGLARQYF; j_call: TRBJ2-7; v_call: TRBV11-2; d_call: TRBD2; clone_size: NA
cdr3_nt: TGTGCCAGCAGTTCCACAGGGGCCATGAACACTGAAGCTTTCTTT; cdr3_aa: CASSSTGAMNTEAFF; j_call: TRBJ1-1; v_call: TRBV6-5; d_call: TRBD1; clone_size: NA
cdr3_nt: TGCGCCAGCAGCTTTGCGCCCTACAGGGGCGGTATGAACACTGAAGCTTTCTTT; cdr3_aa: CASSFAPYRGGMNTEAFF; j_call: TRBJ1-1; v_call: TRBV5-1; d_call: TRBD1; clone_size: NA
cdr3_nt: TGTGCCAGCAGCTTCGCAGGGGGCAGGGGACGGGGCCAGCCCCAGCATTTT; cdr3_aa: CASSFAGGRGRGQPQHF; j_call: TRBJ1-5; v_call: TRBV7-9; d_call: TRBD1; clone_size: NA
cdr3_nt: TGTGCCACCACCGGTTCAGGGGGAGCTTATGGCTACACCTTC; cdr3_aa: CATTGSGGAYGYTF; j_call: TRBJ1-2; v_call: TRBV6-5; d_call: TRBD1; clone_size: NA
cdr3_nt: TGCAGTGCTATCGGGATGGCTGAAGCTTTCTTT; cdr3_aa: CSAIGMAEAFF; j_call: TRBJ1-1; v_call: TRBV20-1; d_call: NA; clone_size: NA
cdr3_nt: TGTGCCAGCAGTGACCTACAGGGGGCGAGCAATGAGCAGTTCTTC; cdr3_aa: CASSDLQGASNEQFF; j_call: TRBJ2-1; v_call: TRBV6-4; d_call: TRBD1; clone_size: NA
cdr3_nt: TGCGCCAGCAGCCGAGGGACAGGGGGGGACTGGGTCTATGGCTACACCTTC; cdr3_aa: CASSRGTGGDWVYGYTF; j_call: TRBJ1-2; v_call: TRBV4-3; d_call: TRBD1; clone_size: NA
cdr3_nt: TGTGCCAGCAGCTTGGGGGGGACTAGGAACACAGATACGCAGTATTTT; cdr3_aa: CASSLGGTRNTDTQYF; j_call: TRBJ2-3; v_call: TRBV5-6; d_call: TRBD2; clone_size: NA
cdr3_nt: TGTGCCAGCAGCAAAGGGGACAGGGGGGAAGATACGCAGTATTTT; cdr3_aa: CASSKGDRGEDTQYF; j_call: TRBJ2-3; v_call: TRBV21-1; d_call: NA; clone_size: NA
cdr3_nt: TGTGCCAGCAGCCAAGTAGCTCTTGAGCAGTTCTTC; cdr3_aa: CASSQVALEQFF; j_call: TRBJ2-1; v_call: TRBV4-2; d_call: NA; clone_size: NA
cdr3_nt: TGTGCCAGCAGCTTGGGCGGGAGCCGCAATGAGCAGTTCTTC; cdr3_aa: CASSLGGSRNEQFF; j_call: TRBJ2-1; v_call: TRBV5-4; d_call: TRBD2; clone_size: NA
cdr3_nt: TGTGCCACCAGCACCGGGACACCTCCCTACGAGCAGTACTTC; cdr3_aa: CATSTGTPPYEQYF; j_call: TRBJ2-7; v_call: TRBV15; d_call: NA; clone_size: NA
cdr3_nt: TGCGCCAGCAGCGGGACAGGGGGCAACCCCAATGAGCAGTTCTTC; cdr3_aa: CASSGTGGNPNEQFF; j_call: TRBJ2-1; v_call: TRBV5-1; d_call: TRBD1; clone_size: NA
cdr3_nt: TGCGCCAGCAGCCCCGAGGGGGGGCCTAATCAGCCCCAGCATTTT; cdr3_aa: CASSPEGGPNQPQHF; j_call: TRBJ1-5; v_call: TRBV5-1; d_call: NA; clone_size: NA
cdr3_nt: TGTGCCACTACCCCCACTAACTATGGCTACACCTTC; cdr3_aa: CATTPTNYGYTF; j_call: TRBJ1-2; v_call: TRBV6-5; d_call: NA; clone_size: NA
cdr3_nt: TGTGCCAGCAGCTTGGGGGGGGGAGGTTCCTACAATGAGCAGTTCTTC; cdr3_aa: CASSLGGGGSYNEQFF; j_call: TRBJ2-1; v_call: TRBV5-4; d_call: TRBD2; clone_size: NA
cdr3_nt: TGTGCCAGCAGTTTAACAGGGTACTATGGCTACACCTTC; cdr3_aa: CASSLTGYYGYTF; j_call: TRBJ1-2; v_call: TRBV6-5; d_call: NA; clone_size: NA
cdr3_nt: TGCGCCAGCAGCTTGGGACGTGTGGGAGGGGGACACCAAGAGACCCAGTACTTC; cdr3_aa: CASSLGRVGGGHQETQYF; j_call: TRBJ2-5; v_call: TRBV5-1; d_call: NA; clone_size: NA
cdr3_nt: TGCGCCAGCAGCCAAGTCCCGGGAGGCAATGAGCAGTTCTTC; cdr3_aa: CASSQVPGGNEQFF; j_call: TRBJ2-1; v_call: TRBV4-1; d_call: TRBD2; clone_size: NA
cdr3_nt: TGTGCCACCAGCAGAGGAGGCTACACAGATACGCAGTATTTT; cdr3_aa: CATSRGGYTDTQYF; j_call: TRBJ2-3; v_call: TRBV15; d_call: NA; clone_size: NA
cdr3_nt: TGTGCCAGCAGTTACAGGGGCACCGGGGAGCTGTTTTTT; cdr3_aa: CASSYRGTGELFF; j_call: TRBJ2-2; v_call: TRBV6-6; d_call: NA; clone_size: NA
cdr3_nt: TGTGCCAGCAGTTACACGGGACAGGGGCTGAACACTGAAGCTTTCTTT; cdr3_aa: CASSYTGQGLNTEAFF; j_call: TRBJ1-1; v_call: TRBV6-5; d_call: TRBD1; clone_size: few
cdr3_nt: TGTGCCAGCAGTTCGAGTAGCAATCAGCCCCAGCATTTT; cdr3_aa: CASSSSSNQPQHF; j_call: TRBJ1-5; v_call: TRBV27; d_call: NA; clone_size: NA
cdr3_nt: TGTGCCAGCAGCCCGCGTGGCGGGGCATATAATGAGCAGTTCTTC; cdr3_aa: CASSPRGGAYNEQFF; j_call: TRBJ2-1; v_call: TRBV14; d_call: NA; clone_size: once
cdr3_nt: TGTGCCAGCAGCTTAGGTAGCCAAGTTTACGAGCAGTACTTC; cdr3_aa: CASSLGSQVYEQYF; j_call: TRBJ2-7; v_call: TRBV11-1; d_call: NA; clone_size: NA
cdr3_nt: TGTGCCAGCAGTTCGAGAGCGGGCCGCACAGATACGCAGTATTTT; cdr3_aa: CASSSRAGRTDTQYF; j_call: TRBJ2-3; v_call: TRBV27; d_call: NA; clone_size: NA
cdr3_nt: TGTGCCAGCAGTTTATTGACAGGGGAGCTGTTTTTT; cdr3_aa: CASSLLTGELFF; j_call: TRBJ2-2; v_call: TRBV28; d_call: NA; clone_size: NA
cdr3_nt: TGTGCTAGTGGTTTGAGACAGGGCACTGAAGCTTTCTTT; cdr3_aa: CASGLRQGTEAFF; j_call: TRBJ1-1; v_call: TRBV12-5; d_call: TRBD1; clone_size: NA